These T cell receptor beta chains were read from a single sample in a study of control samples from healthy donors and cancer patients. Clones were read by immunoSEQ multiplex PCR, and TCRdb kept only the in-frame ones, dropping some. The sample includes some 120,000 clones, more than 75% of them seen just once. The source material was blood. The receptors here all came from a man aged 40-49 years in good health. CDR3s include the opening cysteine and the closing phenylalanine or tryptophan. Each record gives: V gene, D gene, J gene, clone size, CDR3 protein, CDR3 DNA. A D gene is named only where the DNA matches it firmly. Size tells how often a clone was seen (once, few, many) or the class of an expanded clone, and some rows leave it out.

TRBV5-5	TRBD1	TRBJ2-1	NA	CASTPIVATGSYNEQFF	TGTGCCAGCACTCCAATCGTTGCGACAGGGTCCTACAATGAGCAGTTCTTC
TRBV10-2	TRBD1	TRBJ1-1	NA	CASSEGDRREAFF	TGCGCCAGCAGTGAGGGGGACAGACGAGAAGCTTTCTTT
TRBV6-2/TRBV6-3	NA	TRBJ1-1	NA	CASSSSYRAKGKDFF	TGTGCCAGCAGTTCCTCCTACAGGGCAAAGGGGAAAGATTTCTTT
TRBV7-3	NA	TRBJ2-1	NA	CASSLRLGAGFNEQFF	TGTGCCAGCAGCTTAAGGCTAGGCGCGGGGTTCAATGAGCAGTTCTTC
TRBV7-3	TRBD1	TRBJ1-1	NA	CASSLRAGGRTEAFF	TGTGCCAGCAGCTTAAGGGCAGGGGGTCGGACTGAAGCTTTCTTT
TRBV7-8	TRBD1	TRBJ1-1	NA	CASSPTTGGRTEAFF	TGTGCCAGCAGCCCCACAACAGGGGGAAGGACTGAAGCTTTCTTT
TRBV11-3	TRBD1	TRBJ2-1	once	CASSPWTGAYNEQFF	TGTGCCAGCAGCCCGTGGACAGGCGCCTACAATGAGCAGTTCTTC
TRBV18	NA	TRBJ1-1	NA	CASSPWQAPGDTEAFF	TGTGCCAGCTCACCATGGCAGGCCCCAGGGGACACTGAAGCTTTCTTT
TRBV9	NA	TRBJ2-2	NA	CASRGPTGELFF	TGTGCCAGCAGAGGGCCGACCGGGGAGCTGTTTTTT
TRBV30	NA	TRBJ2-3	NA	CAWTSGTRGTDTQYF	TGTGCCTGGACCTCCGGGACCCGGGGGACAGATACGCAGTATTTT
TRBV7-2	NA	TRBJ1-2	NA	CASSLAMGVNYGYTF	TGTGCCAGCAGCTTAGCGATGGGGGTCAACTATGGCTACACCTTC
TRBV19	NA	TRBJ1-1	NA	CATAGFGTEAFF	TGTGCCACTGCGGGCTTCGGCACTGAAGCTTTCTTT
TRBV6-2/TRBV6-3	NA	TRBJ2-1	once	CASSRTVRNEQFF	TGTGCCAGCAGTCGGACAGTCCGCAATGAGCAGTTCTTC
TRBV14	TRBD1	TRBJ1-2	NA	CASSPSGTGSGGYTF	TGTGCCAGCAGCCCATCCGGGACAGGGTCCGGCGGCTACACCTTC
TRBV5-6	NA	TRBJ2-7	NA	CASSWQGRDEQYF	TGTGCCAGCAGCTGGCAGGGGAGAGACGAGCAGTACTTC
TRBV3-1/TRBV3-2	NA	TRBJ2-5	NA	CASSQAVQDQETQYF	TGTGCCAGCAGCCAAGCGGTCCAGGACCAAGAGACCCAGTACTTC
TRBV11-3	NA	TRBJ1-2	NA	CASSSSNFYGYTF	TGTGCCAGCAGCTCCTCTAACTTCTATGGCTACACCTTC
TRBV29-1	NA	TRBJ2-1	NA	CSVQGVPSSYNEQFF	TGCAGCGTTCAAGGGGTACCAAGCTCCTACAATGAGCAGTTCTTC
TRBV30	NA	TRBJ1-1	NA	CAWGRVRDTEAFF	TGTGCCTGGGGACGCGTTCGGGACACTGAAGCTTTCTTT
TRBV7-9	NA	TRBJ1-4	once	CASSLSEKLFF	TGTGCCAGCAGCTTGAGCGAAAAACTGTTTTTT
TRBV19	NA	TRBJ1-2	NA	CASSIGGLDYGYTF	TGTGCCAGTAGTATCGGGGGCTTGGACTATGGCTACACCTTC
TRBV6-1	NA	TRBJ1-2	NA	CASSEAGQSTYGYTF	TGTGCCAGCAGTGAAGCTGGGCAGTCAACCTATGGCTACACCTTC
TRBV24-1	TRBD2	TRBJ2-2	NA	CATSDFGGSGGELFF	TGTGCCACCAGTGATTTCGGGGGGAGTGGCGGGGAGCTGTTTTTT
TRBV29-1	NA	TRBJ1-1	NA	CSVAFRDSTEAFF	TGCAGCGTTGCGTTCAGGGATTCCACTGAAGCTTTCTTT
TRBV6-5	TRBD2	TRBJ2-2	NA	CASSRRGENTGELFF	TGTGCCAGCAGTCGGCGGGGGGAAAACACCGGGGAGCTGTTTTTT
TRBV11-3	TRBD1	TRBJ1-1	NA	CASSSRGQRGTEAFF	TGTGCCAGCAGCTCCCGGGGACAGCGGGGGACTGAAGCTTTCTTT
TRBV24-1	NA	TRBJ1-2	NA	CATSDLGRTHGYTF	TGTGCCACCAGTGATTTGGGCAGGACGCATGGCTACACCTTC
TRBV7-2	TRBD2	TRBJ2-7	NA	CASSLERGAPYEQYF	TGTGCCAGCAGCTTAGAGCGGGGGGCCCCCTACGAGCAGTACTTC
TRBV18	NA	TRBJ2-3	NA	CAGSPPTDTQYF	TGTGCCGGCTCACCCCCGACAGATACGCAGTATTTT
TRBV7-8	NA	TRBJ1-5	NA	CASSRGGQPQHF	TGTGCCAGCAGCCGGGGGGGTCAGCCCCAGCATTTT
TRBV11-2	NA	TRBJ2-7	NA	CASSLQGTPSEQYF	TGTGCCAGCAGCCTACAGGGAACCCCCTCCGAGCAGTACTTC
TRBV2	NA	TRBJ2-2	NA	CASRRDTNTGELFF	TGTGCCAGCCGGAGGGACACGAACACCGGGGAGCTGTTTTTT
TRBV5-1	NA	TRBJ2-3	NA	CASSLGLPRAAATDTQYF	TGCGCCAGCAGCTTGGGTCTCCCCAGGGCGGCAGCCACAGATACGCAGTATTTT
TRBV25-1	NA	TRBJ1-6	NA	CASSAAGANSPLHF	TGTGCCAGCAGTGCCGCAGGGGCGAATTCACCCCTCCACTTT
TRBV5-1	NA	TRBJ2-1	NA	CASSLVASVGEQFF	TGCGCCAGCAGCTTGGTTGCTAGCGTGGGTGAGCAGTTCTTC
TRBV19	NA	TRBJ1-5	NA	CASSIGGDQPQHF	TGTGCCAGTAGTATTGGGGGCGATCAGCCCCAGCATTTT
TRBV24-1	NA	TRBJ1-1	NA	CATSVGGLMNTEAFF	TGTGCCACCAGTGTGGGGGGGCTTATGAACACTGAAGCTTTCTTT
TRBV9	TRBD1	TRBJ2-2	few	CASSDPGSGAGGTGELFF	TGTGCCAGCAGCGACCCGGGCAGCGGAGCAGGGGGCACCGGGGAGCTGTTTTTT
TRBV19	TRBD1	TRBJ2-5	NA	CASSTGDRGYQETQYF	TGTGCCAGTAGTACCGGGGACAGGGGATACCAAGAGACCCAGTACTTC
TRBV4-3	NA	TRBJ1-2	NA	CASSQDVASSNYGYTF	TGCGCCAGCAGCCAAGATGTTGCCAGCTCAAACTATGGCTACACCTTC
TRBV2	NA	TRBJ1-5	NA	CASSVEGSNQPQHF	TGTGCCAGCAGTGTGGAAGGCTCCAATCAGCCCCAGCATTTT
TRBV6-2/TRBV6-3	NA	TRBJ2-2	few	CASSVGSGELFF	TGTGCCAGCAGTGTCGGGTCCGGGGAGCTGTTTTTT